A selection of T cell receptor beta chains follows, all from one sample in a study of blood T cell repertoires in COVID-19. Profiling relied on immunoSEQ multiplex PCR, and the TCRdb table lists in-frame clones only, not all of them. The table records some 150,000 clones, approximately 90% of them present only once. Material: peripheral blood. All receptors derive from a woman aged 45 to 65 with acute or convalescent COVID-19. CDR3s include the opening cysteine and the closing phenylalanine or tryptophan. The D gene is left open where the match is weak. Part of the rows lack a size; the others show once, few, many or a class for expanded clones.

V gene	J gene	clone size	D gene	CDR3 DNA	CDR3 protein
TRBV6-4	TRBJ2-1	NA	TRBD2	TGTGCCAGCAGTGTGACCGGGACTAGCGGCCCCCATGAGCAGTTCTTC	CASSVTGTSGPHEQFF
TRBV7-9	TRBJ1-1	few	TRBD1	TGTGCCAGCAGCTTACCAGGGGGCCTCACTGAAGCTTTCTTT	CASSLPGGLTEAFF
TRBV24-1	TRBJ1-4	NA	TRBD1	TGTGCCACCAGTGACCATGGACAGGGCTATGAAAAACTGTTTTTT	CATSDHGQGYEKLFF
TRBV28	TRBJ1-1	once	NA	TGTGCCAGCAGCTACCTAGGTGAAGCTTTCTTT	CASSYLGEAFF
TRBV21-1	TRBJ2-1	NA	NA	TGTGCCAGCAGCAAGGGAGAGGGTAGGCAGAGGAAGGGTGAGCAGTTCTTC	CASSKGEGRQRKGEQFF
TRBV2	TRBJ1-1	few	NA	TGTGCCAGCCAGGACAGCTTACCCCCAAACACTGAAGCTTTCTTT	CASQDSLPPNTEAFF
TRBV5-4	TRBJ1-1	NA	NA	TGTGCCAGCAGCTTCGGACTACAGGGAGGGGACACTGAAGCTTTCTTT	CASSFGLQGGDTEAFF
TRBV18	TRBJ1-3	NA	TRBD1	TGTGCCAGCTCAACAAGGGGACAGGGGGCTGGAAACACCATATATTTT	CASSTRGQGAGNTIYF
TRBV29-1	TRBJ2-7	NA	TRBD1	TGCAGCGTTGTACCCCCGGGACAGGGGGTTTACGAGCAGTACTTC	CSVVPPGQGVYEQYF
TRBV7-3	TRBJ2-2	NA	NA	TGTGCCAGCAGCTTCACTCCGAACACCGGGGAGCTGTTTTTT	CASSFTPNTGELFF
TRBV10-1	TRBJ2-1	once	TRBD1	TGCGCCAGCAGTGAGACAGGGGGCCTTTACAATGAGCAGTTCTTC	CASSETGGLYNEQFF
TRBV27	TRBJ2-7	NA	NA	TGTGCCAGCAGTTTGGTAGGGAGCGCTCCCGAGCAGTACTTC	CASSLVGSAPEQYF
TRBV6-5	TRBJ1-6	NA	TRBD1	TGTGCCAGCAGGCGGGACAGGGATTCACCCCTCCACTTT	CASRRDRDSPLHF
TRBV2	TRBJ1-3	NA	NA	TGTGCCAGCATTTCACAGAACCCCTCTGGAAACACCATATATTTT	CASISQNPSGNTIYF
TRBV30	TRBJ1-1	NA	TRBD1	TGTGCCTGGGCAGGGGGCGGCACTGAAGCTTTCTTT	CAWAGGGTEAFF
TRBV5-1	TRBJ1-1	NA	TRBD1	TGCGCCAGCAGCATGACAGGGGCAGCGGACACTGAAGCTTTCTTT	CASSMTGAADTEAFF
TRBV9	TRBJ2-1	NA	TRBD2	TGTGCCAGCAGCGGAGGACTCTGGACTAGCGGGAGGCCCTACAATGAGCAGTTCTTC	CASSGGLWTSGRPYNEQFF
TRBV7-6	TRBJ2-3	NA	NA	TGTGCCAGCAGCTCCGGTGCCGGCCTGCGGGACACAGATACGCAGTATTTT	CASSSGAGLRDTDTQYF
TRBV29-1	TRBJ2-3	NA	NA	TGCAGCGTCCCGGGAAAAAAATTACCAGATACGCAGTATTTT	CSVPGKKLPDTQYF
TRBV12-3/TRBV12-4	TRBJ2-3	NA	NA	TGTGCCAGCTGCCGGGGGGCCCTAGATACGCAGTATTTT	CASCRGALDTQYF
TRBV10-1	TRBJ2-1	few	TRBD2	TGCGCCAGCAGTATTAGCGGGGTACCACTCCTGAGCTCCTACAATGAGCAGTTCTTC	CASSISGVPLLSSYNEQFF
TRBV7-6	TRBJ2-7	NA	TRBD2	TGTGCCAGCAGCTATAGCGGGGGGGGTTCCTACGAGCAGTACTTC	CASSYSGGGSYEQYF